Below are 28 T cell receptor beta chains sequenced from a single sample in a study of blood T cell repertoires in COVID-19. Sequenced by immunoSEQ multiplex PCR; TCRdb stores in-frame clones only, minus some. The sample lists a few hundred thousand clones; about 90% were seen once. Sequenced input: PBMCs or T cells enriched from blood (not recorded which). These receptors were collected from a woman in her 30s who had recovered from COVID-19.

The V gene is TRBV5-1, the J gene TRBJ1-3; tentatively, D is TRBD1 (5 bases). Trimming took off 4 bases at V and 3 bases at J, with 14 bases between the two ends. The CDR3 has 15 residues. Germline CDR1 and CDR2: SGHRS and YFSETQ. DNA for the CDR3: TGCGCCAGCAGCCTCGGGGAGGGACGTGGAAACACCATATATTTT. Protein sequence: CASSLGEGRGNTIYF.

This chain joins TRBV28 and TRBJ1-1; no clear D. The CDR3 is made up of 12 amino acids. Trimming took off 0 bases at V and 4 bases at J, with 3 bases between the two ends. Germline values: CDR1 MDHEN, CDR2 SYDVKM. The CDR3 DNA reads as TGTGCCAGCAGTTTATGGAGCACTGAAGCTTTCTTT. Its protein product is CASSLWSTEAFF. Combining the CDR3 with reference TRBV28 and TRBJ1-1 gives the whole variable domain DVKVTQSSRYLVKRTGEKVFLECVQDMDHENMFWYRQDPGLGLRLIYFSYDVKMKEKGDIPEGYSVSREKKERFSLILESASTNQTSMYLCASSLWSTEAFFGQGTRLTVV.

A note on this clone: This same CDR3 is encoded by further DNA sequences in the sample. The V and J genes are TRBV2 and TRBJ1-1, with a tentative D call TRBD1 (5 bases). The CDR3 loop spans 13 amino acids. The V and J ends lost 4 bases and 1 base respectively, with 7 bases between them. The germline CDR1 and CDR2 sequences are SNHLY and FYNNEI. The CDR3 nucleotides read TGTGCCAGCAGTGCCGGACAGAACACTGAAGCTTTCTTT. It yields the protein CASSAGQNTEAFF.

The V call is TRBV10-1, the J call TRBJ2-1; 7 bases are shared with TRBD1. The J segment lost 5 bases and the V segment lost 4 bases, leaving 8 bases of the junction unmatched. The CDR3 has 15 amino acids. The germline V gene encodes CDR1 WNHNN and CDR2 SYGVQD (reference sequence). The CDR3 is CASSGTTGDHNEQFF. The CDR3 coding sequence is TGCGCCAGCAGTGGGACCACAGGGGACCACAATGAGCAGTTCTTC.

The V call is TRBV15, the J call TRBJ1-3; weak D call: TRBD1 (6 bases). This CDR3 is built from 16 residues. Trimming left V 5 bases short and J 0 bases short, with 14 bases between. Germline loops: CDR1 LNHNV, CDR2 YYDKDF (reference sequence). The CDR3 bases are TGTGCCACCAGCGTACAGACAGGACCCTCTGGAAACACCATATATTTT. This codes for CATSVQTGPSGNTIYF.

The gene calls are TRBV29-1 and TRBJ2-3; TRBD1 agrees at 8 bases. Trimming took 3 bases from V and 4 from J; bases not matched to a gene: 6. The CDR3 extends over 14 amino acids. The germline V gene has CDR1 SQVTM and CDR2 ANQGSEA. CDR3 residues: CSVDRDRGADTQYF. DNA for the CDR3: TGCAGCGTTGATAGAGACAGGGGCGCAGATACGCAGTATTTT.

This clone was detected once. The chain recombines TRBV20-1 with TRBJ2-3; tentative D call: TRBD1 (6 bases). This CDR3 region has 14 residues. Trimming removed 3 bases from V and 2 bases from J, with 12 bases in between. Per germline, CDR1 DFQATT and CDR2 SNEGSKA (reference sequence). CDR3 in DNA: TGCAGTGCTAGTTCCGGGACATTCACAGATACGCAGTATTTT. This sequence encodes CSASSGTFTDTQYF.

The rearrangement joins TRBV5-1 to TRBJ2-7, with 9 positions matching TRBD1. V shed 4 bases and J 4 bases; nucleotides not matched to a gene: 9. The germline V gene has CDR1 SGHRS and CDR2 YFSETQ. The CDR3 loop spans 15 amino acids. The chain's CDR3 is CASSLGGGQGYEQYF. Here the CDR3 DNA reads TGCGCCAGCAGCCTCGGCGGAGGACAGGGGTACGAGCAGTACTTC.

V usage is TRBV7-8 and J usage is TRBJ1-2; TRBD1 matches at 9 bases. The CDR3 extends over 16 amino acids. The V gene end was trimmed by 5 bases and the J gene end by 5 bases; junction bases not matched to a gene: 12. Per the germline V gene, CDR1 is SGHVS and CDR2 is FQNEAQ. The CDR3 coding sequence is TGTGCCAGCAGCGGCAGGACAGGGGCCGCTCTATATGGCTACACCTTC. Its translation is CASSGRTGAALYGYTF.

CDR3 in amino acids: CASSVEGGAGSPLHF. CDR3 coding DNA: TGTGCCAGCAGCGTAGAGGGGGGGGCTGGTTCACCCCTCCACTTT. V and J are TRBV9 and TRBJ1-6, with TRBD1 as a possible D gene (6 bases). V lost 0 bases to trimming and J lost 9 bases, with 13 bases between them. Germline CDR1 is SGDLS and CDR2 is YYNGEE. The CDR3 has 15 amino acids.

The gene calls are TRBV3-1 (or the pseudogene TRBV3-2) and TRBJ2-6; a possible D gene is TRBD1 (7 bases). Germline assignment: CDR1 LGHDT and CDR2 YNNKEL (reference sequence). The CDR3 covers 17 residues. Trimming took 4 bases from V and 2 from J, leaving 15 bases between them. CDR3 DNA: TGTGCCAGCAGCCCCGTCACAGGGGAGGCTGGGGCCAACGTCCTGACTTTC. Translating gives CASSPVTGEAGANVLTF.

The rearrangement joins TRBV12-5 to TRBJ2-2; D not resolved. V gave up 5 bases and J gave up 0 bases, with 25 bases separating them. CDR1 is LGHNT and CDR2 is FRNRAP in the germline V gene. The CDR3 is made up of 20 amino acids. The CDR3 region is CASGHVSIPRGKTNTGELFF. DNA for the CDR3: TGTGCTAGTGGTCATGTTTCTATCCCGCGCGGCAAAACGAACACCGGGGAGCTGTTTTTT.

The chain links TRBV28 to TRBJ2-7; 8 bases match TRBD2. Germline V gene lookup returns CDR1 MDHEN and CDR2 SYDVKM. The CDR3 runs to 15 residues. The junction had 13 bases not matched to a gene; V was cut back by 8 bases and J by 4 bases. The DNA for the CDR3 is TGTGCCAGCTCCCCGCGGGGGGCCATGATTTACGAGCAGTACTTC. Protein product: CASSPRGAMIYEQYF.

This clone appeared a single time. This chain joins TRBV18 and TRBJ1-1, with TRBD1 matching 8 bases. Germline V lookup: CDR1 KGHSH, CDR2 LQKENI. The CDR3 extends over 15 amino acids. V was clipped by 3 bases and J by 1 base; unmatched bases: 4. CDR3 nucleotide sequence: TGTGCCAGCTCACCTACCACAGGGGGGAACACTGAAGCTTTCTTT. This codes for CASSPTTGGNTEAFF.

V usage is TRBV10-2 and J usage is TRBJ2-2, with D perhaps TRBD2 (6 bases). This CDR3 is 16 amino acids long. V was trimmed by 0 bases and J by 1 base, leaving 9 bases between them. The germline V gene encodes CDR1 WSHSY and CDR2 SAAADI. The DNA of the CDR3 is TGCGCCAGCAGTGAGTCCGGAGGGGTGAACACCGGGGAGCTGTTTTTT. This encodes CASSESGGVNTGELFF.

The V call is TRBV15, the J call TRBJ1-2; D possibly corresponds to TRBD1 (5 bases). Germline assignment: CDR1 LNHNV and CDR2 YYDKDF (reference sequence). The CDR3 loop spans 15 amino acids. Deletions cut 1 base from V and 4 bases from J, with 13 bases between. The CDR3 protein is CATSRVPQGAYGYTF. The CDR3 region has the DNA TGTGCCACCAGCAGAGTCCCGCAGGGCGCCTATGGCTACACCTTC.

In regard to this clone: Other DNA sequences from this sample encode an identical CDR3 as well. The chain links TRBV19 to TRBJ2-7; perhaps TRBD2 as D (5 bases). Per the germline V gene, CDR1 is LNHDA and CDR2 is SQIVND (reference sequence). The V end was cut by 1 base, the J end by 1 base, with 8 bases between. The CDR3 is made up of 14 amino acids. CDR3 loop: CASSIVGGSYEQYF. The CDR3 bases are TGTGCCAGTAGTATAGTCGGAGGATCCTACGAGCAGTACTTC. The full variable domain, rest sourced from reference TRBV19 and TRBJ2-7, is DGGITQSPKYLFRKEGQNVTLSCEQNLNHDAMYWYRQDPGQGLRLIYYSQIVNDFQKGDIAEGYSVSREKKESFPLTVTSAQKNPTAFYLCASSIVGGSYEQYFGPGTRLTVT.

This clone was seen once. The chain has TRBV2 and TRBJ1-3, with D unclear. V was clipped by 5 bases and J by 1 base, with 15 bases between them. Germline V gene data show CDR1 as SNHLY and CDR2 as FYNNEI. The CDR3 is 16 residues long. The CDR3 is CASSTTDIQSGNTIYF. CDR3 bases: TGTGCCAGCAGTACGACGGATATACAGTCTGGAAACACCATATATTTT.

V usage is TRBV27 and J usage is TRBJ2-7; D gene uncertain. This CDR3 is 22 amino acids long. Germline values: CDR1 MNHEY, CDR2 SMNVEV (reference sequence). Trimming removed 6 bases from V and 2 bases from J, with 38 bases in between. CDR3 nucleotide sequence: TGTGCCAGCAGCCGCTTTTTTAAGACGCCCTCAGACACTCGTCAGGTCCCCTACGAGCAGTACTTC. Its protein product is CASSRFFKTPSDTRQVPYEQYF.

The chain combines TRBV9 with TRBJ1-4; no reliable D call. The CDR3 runs to 13 residues. The V end was cut by 2 bases, the J end by 8 bases, with 10 bases between. The germline V gene encodes CDR1 SGDLS and CDR2 YYNGEE. The CDR3 DNA reads as TGTGCCAGCAGCGTGGCCGACGGGGAAAAACTGTTTTTT. Encoded protein: CASSVADGEKLFF. The full variable domain, in which reference TRBV9 and TRBJ1-4 provide the parts outside the CDR3, is DSGVTQTPKHLITATGQRVTLRCSPRSGDLSVYWYQQSLDQGLQFLIQYYNGEERAKGNILERFSAQQFPDLHSELNLSSLELGDSALYFCASSVADGEKLFFGSGTQLSVL.

This sequence joins TRBV5-1 and TRBJ2-7, with 10 positions matching TRBD1. Germline CDR1 and CDR2: SGHRS and YFSETQ. This CDR3 comprises 16 residues. J was trimmed by 2 bases and V by 4 bases; bases with no gene match: 9. The CDR3 DNA sequence: TGCGCCAGCAGCAGCCAGACAGGACAGGGGGCCTACGAGCAGTACTTC. Its translation: CASSSQTGQGAYEQYF.

This chain links TRBV30 with TRBJ2-7; possible D gene TRBD2, 6 bases. CDR1 is GTSNPN, CDR2 SVGIG, per germline (reference sequence). The CDR3 sequence is 14 residues long. V shed 1 base and J shed 10 bases, with 20 bases lying between them. CDR3 nucleotides: TGTGCCTGGAGTGGGACATTGCGGGGAGCTGGACAGTACTTC. Amino acid sequence: CAWSGTLRGAGQYF.

This clone was counted once. This sequence joins TRBV6-6 and TRBJ1-2; unclear D gene. From germline, CDR1 is MNHNY and CDR2 SVGAGI (reference sequence). V lost 3 bases to trimming and J lost 3 bases, with 5 bases between them. The CDR3 sequence is 12 residues long. The CDR3 DNA reads as TGTGCCAGCAGTTATGCGGACTATGGCTACACCTTC. Translating it yields CASSYADYGYTF.

V gene TRBV11-2 combines with J gene TRBJ2-7; 11 bases line up with TRBD2. The ends lost 1 base at V and 0 bases at J; junction bases unmatched: 5. The CDR3 has 17 residues. Germline V lookup: CDR1 SGHAT, CDR2 FQNNGV. In DNA, the CDR3 is TGTGCCAGCAGCTTAGGCGGGACTAGCGGACCCTCCTACGAGCAGTACTTC. Amino acid sequence: CASSLGGTSGPSYEQYF.

This chain joins TRBV19 and TRBJ1-3; D possibly corresponds to TRBD1 (5 bases). Germline V CDR1 and CDR2: LNHDA, SQIVND (reference sequence). This CDR3 has 16 amino acids. Trimming took 2 bases from V and 1 from J, leaving 12 bases between them. The CDR3 here is CASSIISGASGNTIYF. In DNA form, the CDR3 reads TGTGCCAGTAGTATAATTAGCGGGGCGTCTGGAAACACCATATATTTT.

The chain carries TRBV20-1 and TRBJ1-6; 8 positions match TRBD1. J gave up 8 bases and V 3 bases, and 6 bases lay outside the gene matches. The CDR3 runs to 14 residues. Germline values: CDR1 DFQATT, CDR2 SNEGSKA (reference sequence). CDR3 region: CSASPTGGHSPLHF. The CDR3 DNA reads TGCAGTGCTAGTCCCACAGGGGGACATTCACCCCTCCACTTT.

V usage is TRBV9 and J usage is TRBJ2-5; 7 nucleotides agree with TRBD2. V gave up 0 bases and J gave up 1 base; unmatched junction bases: 3. Germline V gene sequence: CDR1 SGDLS, CDR2 YYNGEE. The CDR3 consists of 15 residues. CDR3 bases: TGTGCCAGCAGCGTAGCCGGGACTACCCAAGAGACCCAGTACTTC. Its protein product is CASSVAGTTQETQYF.

This rearrangement joins TRBV2 to TRBJ2-1; 10 positions agree with TRBD1. Germline CDR1 is SNHLY and CDR2 is FYNNEI. There are 14 residues in the CDR3. Losses at the gene ends were 8 bases for V and 6 bases for J; bases not matched to a gene: 7. The CDR3 region is CASLGQGIFNEQFF. The CDR3 DNA reads TGTGCCAGCTTGGGACAGGGGATCTTCAATGAGCAGTTCTTC.